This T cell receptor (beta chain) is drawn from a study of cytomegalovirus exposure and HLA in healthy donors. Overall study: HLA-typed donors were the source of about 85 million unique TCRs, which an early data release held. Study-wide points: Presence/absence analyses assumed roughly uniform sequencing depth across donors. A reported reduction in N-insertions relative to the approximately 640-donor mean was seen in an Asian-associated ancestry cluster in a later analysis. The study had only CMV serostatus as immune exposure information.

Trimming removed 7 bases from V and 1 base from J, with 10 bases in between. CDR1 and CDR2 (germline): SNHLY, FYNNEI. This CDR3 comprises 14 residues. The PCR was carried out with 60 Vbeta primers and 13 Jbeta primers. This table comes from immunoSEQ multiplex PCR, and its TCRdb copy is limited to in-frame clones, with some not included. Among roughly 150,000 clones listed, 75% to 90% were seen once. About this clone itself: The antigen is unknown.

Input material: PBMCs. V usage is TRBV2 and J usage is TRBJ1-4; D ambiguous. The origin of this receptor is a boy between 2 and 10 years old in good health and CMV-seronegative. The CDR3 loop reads CASNTGRTNEKLFF. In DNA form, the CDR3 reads TGTGCCAGCAATACCGGGAGAACTAATGAAAAACTGTTTTTT.